The 21 T cell receptor beta chains below come from one sample, sequenced in a study of T-cell memory formation after mild COVID-19. TCRdb redid the calling of the 5' RACE reads with MiXCR, one entry per CDR3 protein. The sample consists of about 100,000 distinct CDR3 sequences, approximately 15% of them appearing once. The specimen sequenced was PBMCs or a T cell subset sorted from them (not recorded which). These receptors came from a man aged 18 to 35 who had mild COVID-19 (a few samples of this study predate the infection). Cell type and time point are not known.

This rearrangement joins TRBV4-1 to TRBJ2-7; D is undetermined. V lost 2 bases to trimming and J lost 2 bases, with 10 bases between them. Germline CDR1 MGHRA, CDR2 YSYEKL. The CDR3 has 14 amino acids. Here the CDR3 DNA reads TGCGCCAGCAGCCAATCAGACCGGACCTACGAGCAGTACTTC. It codes for CASSQSDRTYEQYF.

CDR3 amino acids: CASSYYSSGANVLTF. The CDR3 DNA sequence: TGTGCCAGCAGCTACTACAGCTCTGGGGCCAACGTCCTGACTTTC. This chain uses TRBV11-2 with TRBJ2-6; D is unclear. The germline V gene has CDR1 SGHAT and CDR2 FQNNGV. Trimming took off 4 bases at V and 0 bases at J, with 7 bases between the two ends. The CDR3 spans 15 residues.

This chain connects TRBV7-8 to TRBJ1-4; D uncertain. The CDR3 runs 19 residues. Germline CDR1 and CDR2: SGHVS and FQNEAQ. The V end lost 5 bases, the J end lost 7 bases, and 29 bases lay between the germline ends. CDR3 sequence reads: CASSPTGDISHRGVEKLFF. The DNA of the CDR3 is TGTGCCAGCAGCCCAACCGGGGATATATCCCATCGGGGTGTTGAAAAACTGTTTTTT.

This clonotype was observed a few times. The CDR3 sequence is CATSREANYGYTF. CDR3 nucleotides: TGTGCCACCTCTCGAGAGGCTAACTATGGCTACACCTTC. V usage is TRBV10-3 and J usage is TRBJ1-2; no firm D call. Germline values: CDR1 ENHRY, CDR2 SYGVKD. The germline V and J ends were trimmed by 10 bases and 0 bases, with 12 bases remaining between them. The CDR3 consists of 13 residues.

The chain joins TRBV12-3 or TRBV12-4 to TRBJ1-1; 8 nucleotides line up with TRBD1. This CDR3 is 14 amino acids long. Losses at the gene ends were 10 bases for V and 8 bases for J; bases not matched to a gene: 15. CDR3 nucleotides: TGTGCCACCGACTTACCGTCCAGGGGGCTCGAAGCTTTCTTT. It yields the protein CATDLPSRGLEAFF.

This clonotype came up once. V and J are TRBV20-1 and TRBJ1-5; D is possibly TRBD1 (6 bases). In germline, CDR1 is DFQATT, CDR2 SNEGSKA (reference sequence). The CDR3 runs 14 residues. The germline V and J ends were trimmed by 6 bases and 1 base, with 13 bases remaining between them. CDR3 sequence (DNA): TGCAGTGCCTCAGGGGCCCAAAGCAATCAGCCCCAGCATTTT. Translation: CSASGAQSNQPQHF.

This chain joins TRBV6-6 and TRBJ1-1; D is perhaps TRBD1 (5 bases). Germline-derived CDR1 and CDR2 are MNHNY and SVGAGI (reference sequence). This CDR3 is built from 14 residues. V was cut by 2 bases and J by 3 bases, with 10 bases left in between. In DNA form, the CDR3 reads TGTGCCAGCAGTTACACGGGGGGAGACACTGAAGCTTTCTTT. Translated, it gives CASSYTGGDTEAFF.

The rearrangement uses TRBV4-2 and TRBJ1-3; 7 bases align to TRBD1. V shed 8 bases, J shed 0 bases, and the junction held 22 bases outside the gene matches. This CDR3 comprises 20 residues. From germline, CDR1 is LGHNA and CDR2 YNFKEQ. CDR3: CASCALWDRPSEGSGNTIYF. Written as DNA, the CDR3 is TGTGCCAGCTGCGCACTATGGGACAGACCCTCAGAGGGCTCTGGAAACACCATATATTTT.

This sequence joins TRBV11-1 and TRBJ2-1; TRBD1 might be the D (5 bases). Germline V CDR1 and CDR2: SGHAT, FQDESV (reference sequence). The V and J ends lost 3 bases and 10 bases respectively, with 10 bases between them. The CDR3 covers 12 residues. The CDR3 sequence: CASSFSTVEQFF. The CDR3 coding sequence is TGTGCCAGCAGCTTTTCGACAGTAGAGCAGTTCTTC.

CDR3 residues: CASSAVVSETQYF. The CDR3 DNA reads TGTGCCAGCAGCGCCGTGGTGAGCGAGACCCAGTACTTC. The V gene is TRBV7-9, the J gene TRBJ2-5, with D unclear. Germline assignment: CDR1 SEHNR and CDR2 FQNEAQ (reference sequence). The CDR3 contains 13 residues. V was clipped by 5 bases and J by 5 bases, with 12 bases between them.

The CDR3 is CSAPLLGGDTQYF. CDR3 bases: TGCAGTGCTCCTCTTTTGGGGGGAGATACGCAGTATTTT. The V gene is TRBV20-1, the J gene TRBJ2-3, with TRBD2 as a possible D gene (6 bases). The V and J ends lost 5 bases and 5 bases respectively, with 14 bases between them. The CDR3 runs 13 residues. The V gene's germline CDR1 is DFQATT and CDR2 SNEGSKA (reference sequence).

There are a few counts of this clonotype. The V call is TRBV15, the J call TRBJ1-2, with D perhaps TRBD1 (5 bases). CDR1 is LNHNV, CDR2 YYDKDF, per germline (reference sequence). Trimming pared 5 bases from V and 8 bases from J, leaving 21 bases between. The CDR3 extends over 15 amino acids. The CDR3 nucleotides read TGTGCCACCAGCCTATACCTCGGGCAGGGCGACGGCTACACCTTC. Amino acid sequence: CATSLYLGQGDGYTF. Drawing the rest from reference TRBV15 and TRBJ1-2, the complete variable domain is DAMVIQNPRYQVTQFGKPVTLSCSQTLNHNVMYWYQQKSSQAPKLLFHYYDKDFNNEADTPDNFQSRRPNTSFCFLDIRSPGLGDTAMYLCATSLYLGQGDGYTFGSGTRLTVV.

This chain connects TRBV4-1 to TRBJ2-2, with TRBD1 as a possible D gene (6 bases). This CDR3 has 16 residues. V lost 1 base to trimming and J lost 3 bases, with 12 bases between them. Germline lookup yields CDR1 MGHRA and CDR2 YSYEKL. CDR3 in amino acids: CASSQVLGADTGELFF. The CDR3 nucleotides are TGCGCCAGCAGCCAAGTCCTGGGGGCGGACACCGGGGAGCTGTTTTTT.

This chain links TRBV27 with TRBJ2-1; tentatively, D is TRBD1 (6 bases). The CDR3 runs to 14 residues. Germline V gene lookup returns CDR1 MNHEY and CDR2 SMNVEV (reference sequence). The V and J ends lost 6 bases and 7 bases respectively, with 16 bases between them. CDR3 region: CASSFKGVGNEQFF. DNA of the CDR3: TGTGCCAGCAGCTTTAAGGGGGTAGGGAATGAGCAGTTCTTC.

The chain joins TRBV12-3 or TRBV12-4 to TRBJ2-1; TRBD1 matches 9 bases. This CDR3 has 15 amino acids. J was trimmed by 8 bases and V by 5 bases; bases with no gene match: 10. DNA for the CDR3: TGTGCCAGCAGTGCGTACAGGGGGCGTAGGGATGAGCAGTTCTTC. Protein product: CASSAYRGRRDEQFF.

The chain employs TRBV6-5 and TRBJ2-7, with D hard to call. The CDR3 covers 14 residues. Germline V gene data show CDR1 as MNHEY and CDR2 as SVGAGI. The V end lost 2 bases, the J end lost 0 bases, and 8 bases lay between the germline ends. The CDR3 sequence: CASSYTPDSYEQYF. CDR3 DNA sequence: TGTGCCAGCAGTTACACCCCCGACTCCTACGAGCAGTACTTC.

There are a few counts of this clonotype. The chain recombines TRBV4-3 with TRBJ2-3, with 10 nucleotides matching TRBD2. Germline V gene sequence: CDR1 LGHNA, CDR2 YSLEER. The CDR3 sequence is 16 residues long. J lost 4 bases, V lost 0 bases, and 4 bases had no gene match. The CDR3 sequence is CASSQEPAGGPDTQYF. Here the CDR3 DNA reads TGCGCCAGCAGCCAAGAACCAGCGGGGGGGCCAGATACGCAGTATTTT.

A few counts support this clonotype. The rearrangement uses TRBV7-6 and TRBJ2-3; TRBD1 agrees at 8 bases. Per germline, CDR1 SGHVS and CDR2 FNYEAQ. This CDR3 has 13 residues. Trimming took 4 bases from V and 5 from J; bases not matched to a gene: 2. CDR3 region: CASSYDRGDTQYF. CDR3 in DNA: TGTGCCAGCAGCTACGACAGGGGAGATACGCAGTATTTT.

V and J are TRBV12-3 or TRBV12-4 and TRBJ2-1; D remains ambiguous. The CDR3 sequence is 14 residues long. Trimming took 5 bases from V and 0 from J, leaving 8 bases between them. CDR3 amino acids: CASSPYSSYNEQFF. The CDR3 DNA reads TGTGCCAGCAGTCCTTATAGCTCCTACAATGAGCAGTTCTTC.

The V and J genes are TRBV4-2 and TRBJ2-2; 7 positions match TRBD1. Germline V gives CDR1 LGHNA, CDR2 YNFKEQ. The CDR3 contains 14 residues. The V segment lost 4 bases and the J segment 4 bases; nucleotides outside the gene matches: 3. In DNA form, the CDR3 reads TGTGCCAGCAGCCCCGGGACAGCCACCGGGGAGCTGTTTTTT. Amino acids: CASSPGTATGELFF.

This chain links TRBV7-2 with TRBJ2-5; D tentatively fits TRBD1 or TRBD2 (6 bases each). Trimming shortened V by 4 bases and J by 4 bases, and 13 bases separated the two germline ends. Looked up from germline, CDR1 is SGHTA and CDR2 is FQGNSA. The CDR3 runs 14 residues. The CDR3 loop is CASSWDSGVETQYF. The CDR3 DNA sequence: TGTGCCAGCAGCTGGGACTCAGGGGTAGAGACCCAGTACTTC.